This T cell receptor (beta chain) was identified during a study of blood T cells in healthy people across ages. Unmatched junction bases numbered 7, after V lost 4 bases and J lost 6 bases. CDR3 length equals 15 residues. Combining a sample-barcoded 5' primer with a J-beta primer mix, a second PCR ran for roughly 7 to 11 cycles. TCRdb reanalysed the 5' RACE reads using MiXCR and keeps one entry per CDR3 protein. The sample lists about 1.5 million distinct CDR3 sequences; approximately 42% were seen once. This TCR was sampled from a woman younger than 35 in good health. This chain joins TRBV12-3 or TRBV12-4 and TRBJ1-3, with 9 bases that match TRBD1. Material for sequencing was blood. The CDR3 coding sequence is TGTGCCAGCAGTTCCTTCCGGACAGGGGAAAACACCATATATTTT. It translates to CASSSFRTGENTIYF.